This record concerns one T cell receptor beta chain sequence. The record originates from a study of OX40 agonist ivuxolimab in advanced cancers. About the study: Patients in dose escalation had liver, melanoma, kidney or head and neck cancers.

Trimming left V 2 bases short and J 4 bases short, with 12 bases between. In germline, CDR1 is SGHTA, CDR2 FQGTGA. CDR3 length: 15 residues. Patients had blood sampled at baseline and again on cycle 4 day 1 and cycle 7 day 1. TCRdb's table, derived via immunoSEQ multiplex PCR, lists solely in-frame clones and lacks some. The sample holds about 66,000 clones, 75% to 95% seen once. The sequencing used CD4+ or CD8+ T cells sorted from blood, collected in a trial of the OX40 agonist ivuxolimab. The sequence was obtained from an adult with an advanced solid tumor such as melanoma, head and neck, liver or kidney cancer. The chain employs TRBV7-3 and TRBJ2-1; a weak D match, TRBD1 (5 bases). The CDR3 sequence is CASSLRSGLYNEQFF. In DNA form, the CDR3 reads TGTGCCAGCAGCTTACGGTCAGGGCTTTACAATGAGCAGTTCTTC.